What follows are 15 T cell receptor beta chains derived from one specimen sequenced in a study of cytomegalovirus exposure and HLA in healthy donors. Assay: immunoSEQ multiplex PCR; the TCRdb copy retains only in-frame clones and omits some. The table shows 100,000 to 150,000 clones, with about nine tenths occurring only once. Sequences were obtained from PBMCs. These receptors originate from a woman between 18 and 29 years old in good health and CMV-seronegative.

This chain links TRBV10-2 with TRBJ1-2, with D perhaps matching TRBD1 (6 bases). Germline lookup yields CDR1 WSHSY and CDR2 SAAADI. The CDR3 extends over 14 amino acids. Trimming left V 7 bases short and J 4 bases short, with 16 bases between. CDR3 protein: CASTPRDTIYGYTF. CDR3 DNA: TGCGCCAGCACCCCCCGGGACACGATCTATGGCTACACCTTC.

In DNA, the CDR3 is TGTGCCTGGAGTGCGGGTCAGTTAAATGAAAAACTGTTTTTT. Its translation: CAWSAGQLNEKLFF. The chain has TRBV30 and TRBJ1-4; no definite D call. There are 14 residues in the CDR3. CDR1 and CDR2 from the germline V gene are GTSNPN and SVGIG (reference sequence). Trimming took 1 base from V and 5 from J, leaving 11 bases between them.

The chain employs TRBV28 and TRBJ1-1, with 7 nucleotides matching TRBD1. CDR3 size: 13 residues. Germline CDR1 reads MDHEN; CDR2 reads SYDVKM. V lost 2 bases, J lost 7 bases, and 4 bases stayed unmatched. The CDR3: CASSLGRDSEAFF. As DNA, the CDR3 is TGTGCCAGCAGTTTAGGCAGGGACAGTGAAGCTTTCTTT.

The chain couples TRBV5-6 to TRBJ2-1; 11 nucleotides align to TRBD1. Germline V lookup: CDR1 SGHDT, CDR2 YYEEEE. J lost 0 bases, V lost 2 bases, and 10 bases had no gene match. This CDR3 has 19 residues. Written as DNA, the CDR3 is TGTGCCAGCAGCTTCCCCGGGACAGGGGGTCCGAGCTCCTACAATGAGCAGTTCTTC. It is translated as CASSFPGTGGPSSYNEQFF.

The CDR3, as DNA: TGTGCCAGCAGCCCCAGACAGGGAACCTACGAGCAGTACTTC. This translates into CASSPRQGTYEQYF. This sequence joins TRBV7-2 and TRBJ2-7; TRBD1 aligns across 7 bases. The ends lost 5 bases at V and 2 bases at J; junction bases unmatched: 6. CDR1 SGHTA and CDR2 FQGNSA come from the germline V gene. CDR3 size: 14 residues.

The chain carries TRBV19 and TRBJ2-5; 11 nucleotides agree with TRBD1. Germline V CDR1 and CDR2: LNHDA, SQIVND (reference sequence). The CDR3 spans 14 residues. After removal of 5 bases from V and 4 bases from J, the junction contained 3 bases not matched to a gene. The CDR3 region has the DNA TGTGCCAGTAGTCGGACAGGGGGCATAGAGACCCAGTACTTC. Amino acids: CASSRTGGIETQYF.

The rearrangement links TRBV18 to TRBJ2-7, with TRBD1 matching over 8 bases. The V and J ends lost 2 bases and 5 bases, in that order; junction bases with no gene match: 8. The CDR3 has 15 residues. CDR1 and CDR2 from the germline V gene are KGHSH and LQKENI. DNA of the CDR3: TGTGCCAGCTCACCATCCGGACAGGGTGTGGACGAGCAGTACTTC. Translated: CASSPSGQGVDEQYF.

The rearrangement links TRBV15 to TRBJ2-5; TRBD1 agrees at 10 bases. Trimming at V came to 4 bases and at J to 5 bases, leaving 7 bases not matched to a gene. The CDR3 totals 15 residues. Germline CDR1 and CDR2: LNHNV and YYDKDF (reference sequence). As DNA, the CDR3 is TGTGCCACCAGCAAAGACAGGGGGCGCACGGAGACCCAGTACTTC. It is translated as CATSKDRGRTETQYF.

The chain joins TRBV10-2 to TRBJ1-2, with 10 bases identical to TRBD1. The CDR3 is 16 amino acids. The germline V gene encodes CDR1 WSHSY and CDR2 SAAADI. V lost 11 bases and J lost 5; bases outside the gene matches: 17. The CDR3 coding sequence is TGCGCCGCGGCCGGGACAGGGGATTTTGGGGATTATGGCTACACCTTC. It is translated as CAAAGTGDFGDYGYTF.

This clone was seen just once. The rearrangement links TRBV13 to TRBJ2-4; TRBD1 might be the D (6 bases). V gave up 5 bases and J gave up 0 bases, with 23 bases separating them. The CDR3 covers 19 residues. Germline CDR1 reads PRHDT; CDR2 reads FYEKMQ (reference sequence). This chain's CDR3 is CASSPGLLGGTRAKNIQYF. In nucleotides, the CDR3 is TGTGCCAGCAGCCCAGGGTTACTAGGGGGAACCAGAGCCAAAAACATTCAGTACTTC.

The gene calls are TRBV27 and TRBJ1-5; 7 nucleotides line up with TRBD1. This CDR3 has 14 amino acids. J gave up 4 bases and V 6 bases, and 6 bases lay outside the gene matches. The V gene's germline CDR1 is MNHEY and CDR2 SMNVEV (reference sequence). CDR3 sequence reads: CASRTGSGNQPQHF. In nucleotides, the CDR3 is TGTGCCAGCAGGACAGGGTCAGGGAATCAGCCCCAGCATTTT.

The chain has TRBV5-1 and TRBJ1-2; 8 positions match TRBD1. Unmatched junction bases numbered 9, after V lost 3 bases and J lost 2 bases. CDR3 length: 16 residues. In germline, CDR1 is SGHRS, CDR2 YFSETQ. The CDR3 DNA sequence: TGCGCCAGCAGCTCAAGCCCGACAGGGGTGAACTATGGCTACACCTTC. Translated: CASSSSPTGVNYGYTF.

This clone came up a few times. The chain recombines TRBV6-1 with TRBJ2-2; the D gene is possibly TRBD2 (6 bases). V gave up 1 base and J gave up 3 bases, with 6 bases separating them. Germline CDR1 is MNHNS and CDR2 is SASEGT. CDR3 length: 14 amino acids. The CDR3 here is CASSEGLDTGELFF. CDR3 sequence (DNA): TGTGCCAGCAGTGAAGGACTAGACACCGGGGAGCTGTTTTTT.

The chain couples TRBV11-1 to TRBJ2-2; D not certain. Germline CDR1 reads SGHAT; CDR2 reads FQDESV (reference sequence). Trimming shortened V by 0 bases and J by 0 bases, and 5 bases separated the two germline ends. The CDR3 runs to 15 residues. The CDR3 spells CASSLAGANTGELFF. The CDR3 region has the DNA TGTGCCAGCAGCTTAGCGGGCGCGAACACCGGGGAGCTGTTTTTT.

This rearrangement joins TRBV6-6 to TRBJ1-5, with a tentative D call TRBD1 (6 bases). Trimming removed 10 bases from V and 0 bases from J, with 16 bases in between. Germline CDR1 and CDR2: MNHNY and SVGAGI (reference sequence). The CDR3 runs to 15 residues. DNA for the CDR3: TGTGCCACCACGGGGGGGCCTTATAGCAATCAGCCCCAGCATTTT. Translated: CATTGGPYSNQPQHF.